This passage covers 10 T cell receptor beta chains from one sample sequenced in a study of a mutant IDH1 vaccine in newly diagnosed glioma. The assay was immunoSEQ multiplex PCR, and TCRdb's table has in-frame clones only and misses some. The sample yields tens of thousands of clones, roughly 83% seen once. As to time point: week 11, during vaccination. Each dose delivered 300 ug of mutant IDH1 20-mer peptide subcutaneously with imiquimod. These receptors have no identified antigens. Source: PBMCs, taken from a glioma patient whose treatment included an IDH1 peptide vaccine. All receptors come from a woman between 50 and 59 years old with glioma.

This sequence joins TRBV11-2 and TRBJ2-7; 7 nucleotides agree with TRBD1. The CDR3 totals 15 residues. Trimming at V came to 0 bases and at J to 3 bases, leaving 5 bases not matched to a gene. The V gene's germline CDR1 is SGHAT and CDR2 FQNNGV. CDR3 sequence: CASSLEPQGIYEQYF. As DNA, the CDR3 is TGTGCCAGCAGCTTAGAGCCACAGGGGATCTACGAGCAGTACTTC. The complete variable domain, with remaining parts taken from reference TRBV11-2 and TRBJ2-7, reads EAGVAQSPRYKIIEKRQSVAFWCNPISGHATLYWYQQILGQGPKLLIQFQNNGVVDDSQLPKDRFSAERLKGVDSTLKIQPAKLEDSAVYLCASSLEPQGIYEQYFGPGTRLTVT.

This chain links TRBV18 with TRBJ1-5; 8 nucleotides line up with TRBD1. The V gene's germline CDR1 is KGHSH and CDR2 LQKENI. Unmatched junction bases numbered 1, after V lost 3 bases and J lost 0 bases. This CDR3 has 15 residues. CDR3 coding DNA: TGTGCCAGCTCACCGACAGGGGTTAGCAATCAGCCCCAGCATTTT. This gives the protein CASSPTGVSNQPQHF.

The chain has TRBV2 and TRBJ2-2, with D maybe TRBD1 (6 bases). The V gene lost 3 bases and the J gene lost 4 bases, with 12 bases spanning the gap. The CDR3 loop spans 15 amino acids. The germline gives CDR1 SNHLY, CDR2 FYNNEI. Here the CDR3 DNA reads TGTGCCAGCAGTGAGTCTGGGACACCCACCGGGGAGCTGTTTTTT. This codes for CASSESGTPTGELFF.

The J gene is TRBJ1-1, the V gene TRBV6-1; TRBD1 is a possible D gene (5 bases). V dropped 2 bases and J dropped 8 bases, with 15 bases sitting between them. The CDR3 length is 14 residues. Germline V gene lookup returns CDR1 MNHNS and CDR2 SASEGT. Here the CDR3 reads CASSEWSGTTEAFF. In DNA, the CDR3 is TGTGCCAGCAGTGAATGGTCAGGGACCACGGAAGCTTTCTTT.

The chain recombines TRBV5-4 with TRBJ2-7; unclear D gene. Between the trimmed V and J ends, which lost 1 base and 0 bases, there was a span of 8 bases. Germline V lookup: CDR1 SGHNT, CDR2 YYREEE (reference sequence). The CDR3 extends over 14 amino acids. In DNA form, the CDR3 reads TGTGCCAGCAGCTTGACAGTGAGCTCCTACGAGCAGTACTTC. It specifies CASSLTVSSYEQYF.

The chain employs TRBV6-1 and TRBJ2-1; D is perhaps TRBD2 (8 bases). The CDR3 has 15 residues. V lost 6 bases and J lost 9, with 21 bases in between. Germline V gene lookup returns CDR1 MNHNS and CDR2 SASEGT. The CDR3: CASRETSGGGPEQFF. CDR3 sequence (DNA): TGTGCCAGCAGGGAAACTAGCGGAGGGGGCCCTGAGCAGTTCTTC.

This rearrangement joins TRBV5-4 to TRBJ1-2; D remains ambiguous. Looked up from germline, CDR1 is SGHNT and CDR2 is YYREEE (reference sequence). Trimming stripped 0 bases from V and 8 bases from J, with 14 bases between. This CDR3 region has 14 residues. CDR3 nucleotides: TGTGCCAGCAGCTTGGGGGTCGGGAGTCGGGGCTACACCTTC. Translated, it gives CASSLGVGSRGYTF.

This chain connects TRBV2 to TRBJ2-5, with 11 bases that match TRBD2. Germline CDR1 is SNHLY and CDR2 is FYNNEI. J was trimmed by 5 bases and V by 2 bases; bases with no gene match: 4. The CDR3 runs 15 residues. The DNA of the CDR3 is TGTGCCAGCAGTGAACTAGCGGGGGGTAAGGAGACCCAGTACTTC. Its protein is CASSELAGGKETQYF.

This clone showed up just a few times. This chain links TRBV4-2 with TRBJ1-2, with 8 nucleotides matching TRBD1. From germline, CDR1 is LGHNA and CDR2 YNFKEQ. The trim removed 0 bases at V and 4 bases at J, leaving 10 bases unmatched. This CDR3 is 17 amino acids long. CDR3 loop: CASSQDADREFGYGYTF. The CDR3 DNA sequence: TGTGCCAGCAGCCAAGATGCGGACAGGGAGTTTGGCTATGGCTACACCTTC.

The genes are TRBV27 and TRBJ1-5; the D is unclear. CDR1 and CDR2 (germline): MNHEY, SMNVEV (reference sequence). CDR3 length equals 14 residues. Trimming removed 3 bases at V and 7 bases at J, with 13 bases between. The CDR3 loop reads CASSLKGAGQPQHF. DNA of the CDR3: TGTGCCAGCAGTTTGAAGGGCGCGGGACAGCCCCAGCATTTT.